This entry features one T cell receptor beta chain sequence. The antigen is unknown. V dropped 1 base and J dropped 2; count of bases not matched to a gene: 2. The CDR3 is 14 residues long. Germline V gene lookup returns CDR1 MNHEY and CDR2 SMNVEV (reference sequence). These data belong to a study of shared clonotypes between healthy human individuals. Study-wide results and limits: Some naive CD4 clonotypes, around 5%, turned up in common across several donors. Sequencing depth was expected to affect clonotype sharing among donors. Generally, estimated richness proved larger in naive subsets than it did in memory subsets.

Clones were read by immunoSEQ multiplex PCR, and TCRdb kept only the in-frame ones, dropping some. This table has roughly 2,000,000 clones, approximately 92% appearing once. Positive CCR7 selection of CD45RO-negative cells yielded the naive CD8 cells, and terminally differentiated effector memory CD45RA+ cells were excluded. Donors comprised healthy HIV-negative adults lacking recent acute infections or vaccinations. The rearrangement uses TRBV27 and TRBJ2-7; 7 positions agree with TRBD2. The sequence came from a man between 18 and 35 years old in good health. Some clones in this sample may be carry-over from other donors' samples. Material: naive CD8+ T cells from PBMCs. CDR3 sequence reads: CASSLWSGAYEQYF. Here the CDR3 DNA reads TGTGCCAGCAGTTTATGGAGCGGGGCCTACGAGCAGTACTTC.